The 21 T cell receptor beta chains below all came from one sample that was sequenced in a study of cytomegalovirus exposure and HLA in healthy donors. The PCR ran on 60 Vbeta and 13 Jbeta primers. Clones were sequenced by immunoSEQ multiplex PCR, and TCRdb holds only the in-frame ones, with some missing. The sample shows 100,000 to 150,000 clones, 83% of them seen only once. The sample consisted of PBMCs. These receptors were collected from a woman aged 40 to 50 in good health and CMV-seropositive.

This chain joins TRBV9 and TRBJ1-3; D not certain. This CDR3 has 16 amino acids. Trimming left V 0 bases short and J 0 bases short, with 10 bases between. From germline, CDR1 is SGDLS and CDR2 YYNGEE. Here the CDR3 reads CASSVAAAPSGNTIYF. CDR3 sequence (DNA): TGTGCCAGCAGCGTAGCCGCGGCCCCCTCTGGAAACACCATATATTTT.

This chain links TRBV6-4 with TRBJ2-2; 8 bases agree with TRBD2. This CDR3 has 16 amino acids. Germline CDR1 is MRHNA and CDR2 is SNTAGT. Trimming cost V 4 bases and J 4 bases; bases outside gene matches: 8. CDR3 protein: CASSVKAGEGTGELFF. The CDR3 DNA is TGTGCCAGCAGTGTCAAAGCGGGAGAGGGCACCGGGGAGCTGTTTTTT.

The chain recombines TRBV5-1 with TRBJ2-1; the D is unclear. V gave up 0 bases and J gave up 8 bases, with 9 bases separating them. The CDR3 loop spans 13 amino acids. Germline CDR1 and CDR2: SGHRS and YFSETQ. Here the CDR3 DNA reads TGCGCCAGCAGCTTGGAGACAATCCATGAGCAGTTCTTC. Translated, it gives CASSLETIHEQFF. The full variable domain, in which reference TRBV5-1 and TRBJ2-1 provide the parts outside the CDR3, is KAGVTQTPRYLIKTRGQQVTLSCSPISGHRSVSWYQQTPGQGLQFLFEYFSETQRNKGNFPGRFSGRQFSNSRSEMNVSTLELGDSALYLCASSLETIHEQFFGPGTRLTVL.

V usage is TRBV4-1 and J usage is TRBJ1-3; D is perhaps TRBD1 (5 bases). CDR1 is MGHRA, CDR2 YSYEKL, per germline. V was clipped by 0 bases and J by 4 bases, with 7 bases between them. This CDR3 spans 14 amino acids. The CDR3 DNA reads TGCGCCAGCAGCCAAGACAGGGCGGGAAACACCATATATTTT. This translates into CASSQDRAGNTIYF.

V usage is TRBV9 and J usage is TRBJ2-7; 8 nucleotides align to TRBD2. The CDR3 covers 15 residues. V lost 0 bases to trimming and J lost 6 bases; unmatched junction nucleotides: 8. Germline-derived CDR1 and CDR2 are SGDLS and YYNGEE. The CDR3 region is CASSVASAGVGEQYF. The DNA of the CDR3 is TGTGCCAGCAGCGTAGCGTCAGCGGGAGTGGGCGAGCAGTACTTC. The complete variable domain, with remaining parts taken from reference TRBV9 and TRBJ2-7, reads DSGVTQTPKHLITATGQRVTLRCSPRSGDLSVYWYQQSLDQGLQFLIQYYNGEERAKGNILERFSAQQFPDLHSELNLSSLELGDSALYFCASSVASAGVGEQYFGPGTRLTVT.

J is TRBJ1-2 and V is TRBV28; TRBD1 matches at 7 bases. CDR1 and CDR2 (germline): MDHEN, SYDVKM. The CDR3 has 17 amino acids. Trimming removed 2 bases from V and 6 bases from J; junction bases left unmatched: 15. The DNA for the CDR3 is TGTGCCAGCAGTTTACTAGAAACGGGACAGTTCTTGGATGGCTACACCTTC. This codes for CASSLLETGQFLDGYTF.

This clone was detected ten times or more. V and J are TRBV2 and TRBJ2-1; D unclear. The CDR3 contains 12 residues. Germline CDR1 SNHLY, CDR2 FYNNEI. V lost 1 base to trimming and J lost 10 bases, with 8 bases between them. DNA of the CDR3: TGTGCCAGCAGTGAAGATATTCCGGAGCAGTTCTTC. It specifies CASSEDIPEQFF.

The chain has TRBV10-1 and TRBJ2-1; TRBD2 matches 7 bases. The CDR3 has 14 amino acids. Germline assignment: CDR1 WNHNN and CDR2 SYGVQD (reference sequence). V dropped 2 bases and J dropped 2; count of bases not matched to a gene: 0. DNA for the CDR3: TGCGCCAGCAGTGAGGGGGGGGCCTACAATGAGCAGTTCTTC. This sequence encodes CASSEGGAYNEQFF.

The rearrangement links TRBV7-3 to TRBJ1-5; 8 bases fit TRBD1. From germline, CDR1 is SGHTA and CDR2 FQGTGA. The CDR3 spans 17 residues. V dropped 5 bases and J dropped 3; count of bases not matched to a gene: 12. Here the CDR3 DNA reads TGTGCCAGCAGCCAACCCGGGACAGGAGAAAACAATCAGCCCCAGCATTTT. Protein product: CASSQPGTGENNQPQHF.

V gene TRBV7-9 combines with J gene TRBJ2-7; 9 nucleotides align to TRBD2. With V trimmed by 6 bases and J by 2 bases, 8 bases remained unmatched. CDR1 is SEHNR, CDR2 FQNEAQ, per germline (reference sequence). This CDR3 comprises 15 residues. The CDR3 sequence: CASSHSGGVTYEQYF. For the CDR3, the DNA is TGTGCCAGCAGTCATAGCGGGGGCGTCACCTACGAGCAGTACTTC. The whole variable domain, filled in from reference TRBV7-9 and TRBJ2-7, reads DTGVSQNPRHKITKRGQNVTFRCDPISEHNRLYWYRQTLGQGPEFLTYFQNEAQLEKSRLLSDRFSAERPKGSFSTLEIQRTEQGDSAMYLCASSHSGGVTYEQYFGPGTRLTVT.

The chain couples TRBV5-1 to TRBJ2-7; D remains ambiguous. The ends were cut back, 4 bases at V and 6 bases at J, with 8 bases in the middle. The V gene's germline CDR1 is SGHRS and CDR2 YFSETQ. This CDR3 spans 11 amino acids. In nucleotides, the CDR3 is TGCGCCAGCAGCGGTGGTAGCGAGCAGTACTTC. It codes for CASSGGSEQYF. The entire variable domain, with the rest obtained from reference TRBV5-1 and TRBJ2-7, is as follows: KAGVTQTPRYLIKTRGQQVTLSCSPISGHRSVSWYQQTPGQGLQFLFEYFSETQRNKGNFPGRFSGRQFSNSRSEMNVSTLELGDSALYLCASSGGSEQYFGPGTRLTVT.

The V gene is TRBV9, the J gene TRBJ1-5; D is possibly TRBD1 (5 bases). Per germline, CDR1 SGDLS and CDR2 YYNGEE. The CDR3 contains 13 residues. V lost 5 bases, J lost 2 bases, and 8 bases lay in between. CDR3 coding DNA: TGTGCCAGCAGTGCGGGGGGCAATCAGCCCCAGCATTTT. Protein: CASSAGGNQPQHF.

The rearrangement links TRBV15 to TRBJ1-1; 7 bases map to TRBD1. The CDR3 runs to 15 residues. J lost 5 bases, V lost 0 bases, and 6 bases had no gene match. Per the germline V gene, CDR1 is LNHNV and CDR2 is YYDKDF (reference sequence). The CDR3 loop is CATSRETGVRTEAFF. The CDR3 bases are TGTGCCACCAGCAGAGAAACAGGGGTGAGAACTGAAGCTTTCTTT.

Worth noting for this clone: The same CDR3 can be traced to other DNA sequences in this sample. The chain couples TRBV28 to TRBJ1-2, with D unclear. Per germline, CDR1 MDHEN and CDR2 SYDVKM. This CDR3 is 14 amino acids long. Between the trimmed V and J ends, which lost 6 bases and 1 base, there was a span of 12 bases. CDR3 sequence: CASSYNDINYGYTF. The CDR3 bases are TGTGCCAGCAGCTACAACGACATTAACTATGGCTACACCTTC.

As regards this clone: The same CDR3 arises from other DNA sequences in this sample as well. The chain joins TRBV2 to TRBJ2-7, with a tentative D call TRBD2 (6 bases). Trimming shortened V by 11 bases and J by 6 bases, and 20 bases separated the two germline ends. Germline lookup yields CDR1 SNHLY and CDR2 FYNNEI. This CDR3 is 13 amino acids long. The CDR3 reads CASSTGSRGEQYF. Written as DNA, the CDR3 is TGTGCCTCCTCCACCGGGAGCCGGGGCGAGCAGTACTTC.

The chain uses TRBV11-2 and TRBJ1-1; TRBD1 matches at 7 bases. J was trimmed by 0 bases and V by 4 bases; bases with no gene match: 5. Germline CDR1 reads SGHAT; CDR2 reads FQNNGV. This CDR3 is built from 15 residues. CDR3 nucleotides: TGTGCCAGCAGCTCACTGACAGGGATGAACACTGAAGCTTTCTTT. Amino acids: CASSSLTGMNTEAFF. Filled out from reference TRBV11-2 and TRBJ1-1, the complete variable domain reads EAGVAQSPRYKIIEKRQSVAFWCNPISGHATLYWYQQILGQGPKLLIQFQNNGVVDDSQLPKDRFSAERLKGVDSTLKIQPAKLEDSAVYLCASSSLTGMNTEAFFGQGTRLTVV.

The V call is TRBV28, the J call TRBJ2-1; 10 nucleotides match TRBD2. The CDR3 contains 15 residues. From germline, CDR1 is MDHEN and CDR2 SYDVKM. Trimming at V came to 3 bases and at J to 5 bases, leaving 4 bases not matched to a gene. This CDR3 is CASSFRTSGNNEQFF. The CDR3 coding sequence is TGTGCCAGCAGTTTTCGGACTAGCGGAAACAATGAGCAGTTCTTC.

The chain uses TRBV4-2 and TRBJ2-7, with 11 bases aligning to TRBD2. V shed 1 base, J shed 3 bases, and the junction held 8 bases outside the gene matches. CDR1 and CDR2 from the germline V gene are LGHNA and YNFKEQ. The CDR3 has 17 amino acids. The chain's CDR3 is CASSQAGGGTSGYEQYF. Written as DNA, the CDR3 is TGTGCCAGCAGCCAAGCCGGGGGCGGGACTAGCGGCTACGAGCAGTACTTC.

The chain employs TRBV7-8 and TRBJ2-7, with D possibly matching TRBD1 (5 bases). This CDR3 spans 15 amino acids. V shed 1 base and J shed 3 bases, with 13 bases lying between them. Germline values: CDR1 SGHVS, CDR2 FQNEAQ. CDR3 in DNA: TGTGCCAGCAGCTTAGACGCAGGGTCAGTCTACGAGCAGTACTTC. Amino acids: CASSLDAGSVYEQYF.

The CDR3 here is CASRTPLETQYF. The CDR3 DNA reads TGTGCCAGCAGGACTCCTCTGGAAACCCAGTACTTC. The chain combines TRBV2 with TRBJ2-5; D remains ambiguous. CDR3 length: 12 amino acids. V dropped 6 bases and J dropped 8 bases, with 13 bases sitting between them. Germline lookup yields CDR1 SNHLY and CDR2 FYNNEI.

This clone was recorded only once. The chain employs TRBV19 and TRBJ1-5; 10 bases agree with TRBD1. V lost 5 bases and J lost 6; bases outside the gene matches: 4. The CDR3 runs to 14 residues. Germline V gene lookup returns CDR1 LNHDA and CDR2 SQIVND (reference sequence). The CDR3: CASSVRDRGQPQHF. The CDR3 bases are TGTGCCAGTAGTGTCCGGGACAGGGGTCAGCCCCAGCATTTT.